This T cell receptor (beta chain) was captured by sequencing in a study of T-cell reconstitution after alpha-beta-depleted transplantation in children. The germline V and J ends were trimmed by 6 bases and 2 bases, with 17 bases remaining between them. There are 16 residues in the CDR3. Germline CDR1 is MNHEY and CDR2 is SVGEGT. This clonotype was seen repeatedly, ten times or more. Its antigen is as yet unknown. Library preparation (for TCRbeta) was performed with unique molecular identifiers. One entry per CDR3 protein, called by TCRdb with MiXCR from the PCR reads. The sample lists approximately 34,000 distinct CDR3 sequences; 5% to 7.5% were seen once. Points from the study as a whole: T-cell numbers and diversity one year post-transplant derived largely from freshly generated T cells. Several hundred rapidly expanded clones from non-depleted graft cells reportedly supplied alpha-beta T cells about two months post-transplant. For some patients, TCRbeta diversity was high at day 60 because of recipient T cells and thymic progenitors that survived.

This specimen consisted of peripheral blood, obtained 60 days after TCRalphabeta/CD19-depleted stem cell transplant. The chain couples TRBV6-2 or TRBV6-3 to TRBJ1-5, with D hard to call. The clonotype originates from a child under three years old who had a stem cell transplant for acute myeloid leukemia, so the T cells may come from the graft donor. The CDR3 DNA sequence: TGTGCCAGCAGGTATGGAGGCGGTCTAGGCAATCAGCCCCAGCATTTT. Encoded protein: CASRYGGGLGNQPQHF.